Listed here is a single T cell receptor (beta chain). Its antigen is not yet known. Nothing much larger sits one base from this clone, and base qualities are not available. The data belong to a study of graft-versus-host responses after intestinal transplantation (dated by TCRdb to the early 2020s). About the investigation overall: The transplants that recipients got were multivisceral, liver-intestinal, or isolated intestinal. The cohort enrolled approximately 24 intestinal transplant recipients including one retransplant, and a few patients lacking pretransplant specimens were excluded. Instead of going to the commercial service, samples from a few later patients were sequenced in-house on an Illumina MiSeq and processed with MiXCR. Graft-versus-host and host-versus-graft alloreactive T cell clones were tracked in the graft, circulation and bone marrow after intestinal transplantation using bulk TCR-beta CDR3 sequencing. All recipients received anti-thymocyte globulin induction followed by maintenance tacrolimus and steroids for around 3 years. Donor T cell macrochimerism was defined as a peak of at least 4% donor T cells among recipient peripheral blood mononuclear cells. Alloreactive clones were identified by sequencing pre-transplant mixed lymphocyte reaction products and comparing these products with unstimulated pre-transplant donor and recipient T cells.

The CDR3 has 16 amino acids, counting the end cysteine and phenylalanine. The sequence is cut down to CDR3 DNA, 48 bases in frame from base 1. V loses 0 bases at its end and J loses 5 bases; junction bases beyond the gene matches: 7. CDR1 is given as SGHDN and CDR2 as FVKESK, both from the germline V gene. General conclusions and limits of the study: Patients with donor T cell macrochimerism had high GvH to HvG T cell clonal ratios in their allografts. Early after transplant, peak levels of circulating GvH clones were associated with declines in HvG clones. The conclusions were limited by the relatively low number and heterogeneity of the intestinal transplant patients. GvH clones turned up in recipient bone marrow, with some appearing earlier in ileal mucosa or blood, a pattern consistent with an intestinal mucosal origin.

Dithiothreitol, EDTA incubations and collagenase D digestion were used to isolate intraepithelial and lamina propria lymphocytes from graft specimens. Bulk TCR-beta sequencing was performed on serial intestinal graft biopsy specimens collected as late as 600 days after transplant. The method behind the library was the immunoSEQ multiplex PCR assay. High-throughput TCR-beta CDR3 sequencing of genomic DNA from most patients was performed by Adaptive Biotechnologies. Concerning the study's data processing: TCR sequencing data were retrieved from Adaptive's ImmunoSEQ software for 15 to 20 patients, whereas a few other patients were processed with MiXCR and VDJtools. Because the origin of CDR3 nucleotide sequences shared between donor and recipient could not be assigned, those sequences were removed. To count as alloreactive, a clone needed at least 2-fold expansion over unstimulated cells and a minimum CFSE-low frequency of 0.002% (template counts) or 0.001% (read counts). A clone was considered mappable if detected in the sequenced pre-transplant spleen, lymph node, or MLR CFSE-low populations of the donor or recipient. The cumulative frequency of alloreactive clones was calculated as a percentage of all sequences, weighted by copy number. TCRdb carries this immuneACCESS record with in-frame sequences only. Its versions omit some clonotypes, under half of them owing to an unresolved V gene in the studies checked, with the rest unexplained. The DNA was the basis for D and trimming; V, J and clone size are from that table. This sample holds approximately 5,000 clones; over 65% were observed only once. The ten largest clonotypes hold about 31% of the sample.

This material consisted of ileum tissue, taken approximately 310 days after intestinal transplant. This sequence originates from a human patient who received an intestinal transplant, so some T cells may come from the graft donor. The sequence is built from TRBV14 and TRBJ2-1, with 7 junctional bases fitting TRBD1. The CDR3 reads CASSQDDREYNNEQFF. The DNA sequence is given as TGTGCCAGCAGCCAAGACGACAGGGAATATAACAATGAGCAGTTCTTC.